Shown below are 28 T cell receptor beta chains from a single sample sequenced in a study of blood T cells in healthy people across ages. Through a sample-barcoded 5' primer and a J-beta primer mix, a second PCR was run for about 7 to 12 cycles. TCRdb analysed the 5' RACE reads with MiXCR anew, one entry per CDR3 protein. The sample carries about 570,000 distinct CDR3 sequences, roughly 28% recorded once. Sequencing input: blood. Receptors originate from a woman aged 70-85 years in good health.

A note on this clonotype: A much larger clone is a single base away; this may be a read error. The CDR3 does not end in the conserved phenylalanine or tryptophan, so this is likely a read error. This chain uses TRBV5-1 with TRBJ2-1; 9 bases fit TRBD1. This CDR3 spans 14 amino acids. CDR1 and CDR2 from the germline V gene are SGHRS and YFSETQ. Trimming took 0 bases from V and 6 from J; bases not matched to a gene: 1. The CDR3 sequence is CASSLGTGANEQFL. In nucleotides, the CDR3 is TGCGCCAGCAGCTTGGGGACAGGGGCCAATGAGCAGTTCCTC.

The rearrangement links TRBV20-1 to TRBJ2-7, with a tentative D call TRBD1 (6 bases). The V gene's germline CDR1 is DFQATT and CDR2 SNEGSKA (reference sequence). V dropped 6 bases and J dropped 4 bases, with 16 bases sitting between them. This CDR3 region has 13 residues. The CDR3 nucleotides are TGCAGTGCGATCCGCAGGGGAAGGTACGAGCAGTACTTC. Its protein is CSAIRRGRYEQYF.

V gene TRBV12-3 or TRBV12-4 combines with J gene TRBJ2-1; D unclear. The V end was cut by 6 bases, the J end by 10 bases, with 10 bases between. CDR3 length: 11 amino acids. The CDR3 DNA reads as TGTGCCAGCAGCCTCCAGCAAGAGCAGTTCTTC. It is translated as CASSLQQEQFF.

The chain joins TRBV5-1 to TRBJ2-1; no firm D call. The CDR3 loop spans 13 amino acids. Germline assignment: CDR1 SGHRS and CDR2 YFSETQ. Trimming took 0 bases from V and 5 from J, leaving 6 bases between them. For the CDR3, the DNA is TGCGCCAGCAGCTTGGCCAGCAACAATGAGCAGTTCTTC. Protein product: CASSLASNNEQFF.

The rearrangement uses TRBV3-1 and TRBJ1-2; D is ambiguous. Deletions cut 4 bases from V and 8 bases from J, with 20 bases between. The CDR3 consists of 15 residues. In germline, CDR1 is LGHDT, CDR2 YNNKEL (reference sequence). The CDR3 spells CASSPTMTPTWGYTF. Written as DNA, the CDR3 is TGTGCCAGCAGCCCCACCATGACTCCTACCTGGGGCTACACCTTC.

In this sample, this clonotype turned up a few times. V and J are TRBV3-1 and TRBJ2-2; the D gene could be TRBD1 or TRBD2 (5 bases each). Germline assignment: CDR1 LGHDT and CDR2 YNNKEL (reference sequence). CDR3 size: 15 residues. Trimming took off 3 bases at V and 12 bases at J, with 20 bases between the two ends. This chain's CDR3 is CASSHRQHGGNKLFF. The CDR3 region has the DNA TGTGCCAGCAGCCACAGACAGCATGGGGGAAATAAGCTGTTTTTT.

About this clonotype itself: A junction boundary mismatches the germline segment, possibly from a read error. CDR3 sequence: CASSQGNSGYTF. CDR3 in DNA: TGTGCCAGCAGCCAAGGGAACTCTGGCTACACCTTC. V is TRBV3-1 and J is TRBJ1-2; no firm D call. There are 12 residues in the CDR3. Germline CDR1 is LGHDT and CDR2 is YNNKEL (reference sequence). Filled out from reference TRBV3-1 and TRBJ1-2, the complete variable domain reads DTAVSQTPKYLVTQMGNDKSIKCEQNLGHDTMYWYKQDSKKFLKIMFSYNNKELIINETVPNRFSPKSPDKAHLNLHINSLELGDSAVYFCASSQGNSGYTFGSGTRLTVV.

J is TRBJ1-3 and V is TRBV7-9; 10 positions agree with TRBD1. Per the germline V gene, CDR1 is SEHNR and CDR2 is FQNEAQ (reference sequence). This CDR3 contains 15 residues. The junction had 1 base not matched to a gene; V was cut back by 3 bases and J by 2 bases. For the CDR3, the DNA is TGTGCCAGCAGCTTGGGACAGGGGACTGGAAACACCATATATTTT. It yields the protein CASSLGQGTGNTIYF.

The gene calls are TRBV29-1 and TRBJ2-5; maybe TRBD1 (5 bases). The CDR3 runs 12 residues. The V gene lost 4 bases and the J gene lost 5 bases, with 11 bases spanning the gap. CDR1 SQVTM and CDR2 ANQGSEA come from the germline V gene. DNA for the CDR3: TGCAGCGTTGTCAGGGCTGGTGAGACCCAGTACTTC. Translating gives CSVVRAGETQYF. Combining the CDR3 with reference TRBV29-1 and TRBJ2-5 gives the whole variable domain SAVISQKPSRDICQRGTSLTIQCQVDSQVTMMFWYRQQPGQSLTLIATANQGSEATYESGFVIDKFPISRPNLTFSTLTVSNMSPEDSSIYLCSVVRAGETQYFGPGTRLLVL.

This clonotype was counted between two and nine times. This chain uses TRBV7-9 with TRBJ1-6, with D perhaps matching TRBD1 (5 bases). The length of the CDR3 is 13 residues. From germline, CDR1 is SEHNR and CDR2 FQNEAQ (reference sequence). V gave up 3 bases and J gave up 6 bases, with 6 bases separating them. As DNA, the CDR3 is TGTGCCAGCAGCTTGACAGTTAATTCACCCCTCCACTTT. Translation: CASSLTVNSPLHF.

In its sample, this clonotype was seen a few times. The V and J genes are TRBV9 and TRBJ2-5; 13 nucleotides align to TRBD2. After removal of 4 bases from V and 1 base from J, the junction contained 7 bases not matched to a gene. Germline CDR1 is SGDLS and CDR2 is YYNGEE. This CDR3 is 17 amino acids long. The CDR3 sequence: CASSPRTSGGLQETQYF. CDR3 nucleotide sequence: TGTGCCAGCAGCCCACGGACTAGCGGGGGCCTCCAAGAGACCCAGTACTTC.

This clonotype was detected a few times. The chain employs TRBV7-8 and TRBJ2-2, with D tentatively TRBD1 (5 bases). Germline V gene lookup returns CDR1 SGHVS and CDR2 FQNEAQ. The CDR3 extends over 18 amino acids. Deletions cut 2 bases from V and 0 bases from J, with 16 bases between. The CDR3, as DNA: TGTGCCAGCAGCTTATACGTCAGGGCGGCACCGAACACCGGGGAGCTGTTTTTT. This encodes CASSLYVRAAPNTGELFF. The variable domain in full, completed from reference TRBV7-8 and TRBJ2-2, reads GAGVSQSPRYKVAKRGQDVALRCDPISGHVSLFWYQQALGQGPEFLTYFQNEAQLDKSGLPSDRFFAERPEGSVSTLKIQRTQQEDSAVYLCASSLYVRAAPNTGELFFGEGSRLTVL.

The chain has TRBV5-1 and TRBJ1-1, with a weak D call TRBD1 (5 bases). Trimming removed 2 bases from V and 9 bases from J, with 11 bases in between. Germline CDR1 is SGHRS and CDR2 is YFSETQ. This CDR3 has 12 residues. The DNA of the CDR3 is TGCGCCAGCAGCTTAGAGGGGCCCCAAGCTTTCTTT. It yields the protein CASSLEGPQAFF.

The chain employs TRBV7-9 and TRBJ2-2; 8 bases agree with TRBD1. The CDR3 is 16 amino acids. Germline CDR1 reads SEHNR; CDR2 reads FQNEAQ (reference sequence). With 6 bases clipped from V and 4 bases from J, the junction kept 10 bases outside the gene matches. CDR3 sequence (DNA): TGTGCCAGCAGTCCTGGACAGGGAGTTTCCACCGGGGAGCTGTTTTTT. Translation: CASSPGQGVSTGELFF.

V usage is TRBV11-3 and J usage is TRBJ1-2; unclear D gene. CDR3 length: 13 amino acids. V dropped 8 bases and J dropped 4 bases, with 14 bases sitting between them. Germline V gives CDR1 SGHNT, CDR2 YENEEA. The CDR3 loop reads CASGTSGSYGYTF. The DNA for the CDR3 is TGTGCCAGCGGAACTTCGGGATCCTATGGCTACACCTTC.

This clonotype has more than one count but fewer than ten. The V and J genes are TRBV7-9 and TRBJ2-3; 7 nucleotides line up with TRBD1. Germline V CDR1 and CDR2: SEHNR, FQNEAQ (reference sequence). The length of the CDR3 is 18 residues. After removal of 1 base from V and 1 base from J, the junction contained 11 bases not matched to a gene. In nucleotides, the CDR3 is TGTGCCAGCAGCTTAGATCCCGAGACAGGGAAGGGCACAGATACGCAGTATTTT. The encoded protein is CASSLDPETGKGTDTQYF.

This clonotype was seen only a few times. The chain uses TRBV3-1 and TRBJ1-1; no reliable D call. CDR1 is LGHDT, CDR2 YNNKEL, per germline (reference sequence). Trimming stripped 4 bases from V and 1 base from J, with 19 bases between. CDR3 length: 17 amino acids. The CDR3 DNA is TGTGCCAGCAGCCCAAATATGAGGTATGTTAGGAACACTGAAGCTTTCTTT. Its translation is CASSPNMRYVRNTEAFF.

The chain has TRBV18 and TRBJ2-5, with 9 bases matching TRBD1. The J call may be mistaken, given a closer DNA end match to TRBJ2-7. CDR3 length: 15 amino acids. CDR1 and CDR2 from the germline V gene are KGHSH and LQKENI. The CDR3: CASSPPPGQGYEQYF. CDR3 in DNA: TGTGCCAGCTCACCGCCCCCGGGACAGGGCTACGAGCAGTACTTC.

This clonotype was detected a few times. The chain uses TRBV5-1 and TRBJ2-2, with 11 bases lining up with TRBD2. The CDR3 totals 16 residues. Germline V lookup: CDR1 SGHRS, CDR2 YFSETQ. J lost 4 bases, V lost 3 bases, and 5 bases had no gene match. The CDR3, as DNA: TGCGCCAGCAGCTCCGGACTAGCGGGTTCCACCGGGGAGCTGTTTTTT. As protein: CASSSGLAGSTGELFF.

The chain combines TRBV29-1 with TRBJ1-5, with a possible D match to TRBD1 (5 bases). CDR3 size: 14 residues. Trimming took 6 bases from V and 5 from J, leaving 17 bases between them. CDR1 and CDR2 (germline): SQVTM, ANQGSEA. For the CDR3, the DNA is TGCAGCGTCGTTTTACCGGGACCCGATCAGCCCCAGCATTTT. Encoded protein: CSVVLPGPDQPQHF.

The chain recombines TRBV28 with TRBJ1-5, with D perhaps TRBD1 (5 bases). The germline gives CDR1 MDHEN, CDR2 SYDVKM. V lost 5 bases and J lost 4, with 15 bases in between. The CDR3 runs to 15 residues. CDR3 residues: CASSPLGAGNQPQHF. CDR3 nucleotides: TGTGCCAGCAGTCCCTTAGGGGCAGGGAATCAGCCCCAGCATTTT.

The chain joins TRBV3-1 to TRBJ1-2; D is undetermined. Germline CDR1 LGHDT, CDR2 YNNKEL (reference sequence). Trimming removed 1 base from V and 3 bases from J, with 9 bases in between. This CDR3 region has 14 residues. CDR3 amino acids: CASSQAGRDYGYTF. The CDR3 nucleotides read TGTGCCAGCAGCCAAGCGGGCAGAGACTATGGCTACACCTTC.

The chain employs TRBV7-2 and TRBJ1-2; D unresolved. The germline V gene encodes CDR1 SGHTA and CDR2 FQGNSA. CDR3 length: 14 amino acids. V lost 1 base to trimming and J lost 4 bases, with 10 bases between them. The CDR3 DNA sequence: TGTGCCAGCAGCTTAGAGACGGCGACCTATGGCTACACCTTC. Its protein product is CASSLETATYGYTF. Using reference TRBV7-2 and TRBJ1-2 for the parts outside the CDR3, the full variable domain is GAGVSQSPSNKVTEKGKDVELRCDPISGHTALYWYRQSLGQGLEFLIYFQGNSAPDKSGLPSDRFSAERTGGSVSTLTIQRTQQEDSAVYLCASSLETATYGYTFGSGTRLTVV.

The chain recombines TRBV20-1 with TRBJ2-6; 7 bases fit TRBD1. Germline loops: CDR1 DFQATT, CDR2 SNEGSKA (reference sequence). The CDR3 spans 18 residues. Unmatched junction bases numbered 10, after V lost 2 bases and J lost 0 bases. The CDR3 is CSARIQTGSFSGANVLTF. Written as DNA, the CDR3 is TGCAGTGCTAGAATCCAGACAGGGTCCTTCTCTGGGGCCAACGTCCTGACTTTC.

This chain uses TRBV15 with TRBJ2-7; maybe TRBD1 (6 bases). The CDR3 consists of 13 residues. V lost 3 bases, J lost 2 bases, and 8 bases lay in between. CDR1 is LNHNV and CDR2 is YYDKDF in the germline V gene (reference sequence). CDR3 sequence: CATSRDRTYEQYF. CDR3 bases: TGTGCCACCAGCAGGGACAGAACCTACGAGCAGTACTTC.

This clonotype was counted between two and nine times. This chain uses TRBV5-1 with TRBJ2-1, with 10 bases identical to TRBD1. The CDR3 consists of 16 residues. Germline assignment: CDR1 SGHRS and CDR2 YFSETQ. V was clipped by 3 bases and J by 6 bases; unmatched bases: 9. CDR3 coding DNA: TGCGCCAGCAGCTCGCACCGGGACAGGGGTTTCAATGAGCAGTTCTTC. It yields the protein CASSSHRDRGFNEQFF.

In this sample, this clonotype turned up many times. V gene TRBV9 combines with J gene TRBJ2-2; D not resolved. This CDR3 has 14 residues. CDR1 is SGDLS and CDR2 is YYNGEE in the germline V gene. V lost 2 bases, J lost 5 bases, and 10 bases lay in between. CDR3 DNA sequence: TGTGCCAGCAGCGTCCGCCCCGCGACCGGGGAGCTGTTTTTT. Translated: CASSVRPATGELFF.

The chain is built from TRBV7-2 and TRBJ1-3; D is unclear. CDR1 SGHTA and CDR2 FQGNSA come from the germline V gene. This CDR3 contains 15 residues. V shed 1 base and J shed 0 bases, with 7 bases lying between them. CDR3 sequence reads: CASSLVANSGNTIYF. The CDR3 DNA reads TGTGCCAGCAGCTTAGTGGCAAACTCTGGAAACACCATATATTTT.